This T cell receptor beta chain was recovered during a study of blood T cells in healthy people across ages (dated by TCRdb to between 2014 and 2017). About the study as a whole: In model experiments, roughly one uniquely barcoded TCR beta cDNA molecule per two T cells was captured by template switching. The study measured age-related changes in TCR beta repertoire diversity using deep sequencing normalized with unique cDNA molecular identifiers. Donors were grouped into four age groups: young (average approximately 16 years), middle-aged (under 40), aged (about 60) and long-lived (roughly 80). To avoid experimental bias, donors of different ages were randomly spread across the sequencing lanes. Two additional independent replicas of 1 million unique cDNA reads from the same blood draw were analyzed for two donors (one aged 18 to 30 and one aged 80 or older).

V is shortened by 3 bases, J by 11 bases, and the region joining them spans 25 bases. The CDR3 contains 15 residues, cysteine and phenylalanine counted. Kept here is only the CDR3 DNA, which spans 45 bases and is read in frame from base 1. CDR1 and CDR2, looked up from the germline V gene (reference sequence), are DFQATT and SNEGSKA. The sample holds a few counts of this clonotype. The antigen this receptor binds is unknown. Base qualities were left out, and no much larger clone turns up one base away. Beyond this particular receptor, the publication reports: Compared with the aged group, more naive CD4+ T cells, fewer expanded clones and increased TCR diversity were shown by the long-lived group, suggesting age selection. There was a strong correlation between observed TCR beta diversity and the percentage of naive T cells measured by flow cytometry. Because the CMV infection status of the donors was unknown, age-related changes in expanded clonotypes may potentially have been confounded. Since profiling was done on bulk unsorted PBMCs, naive and antigen-experienced compartments could not be conclusively compared. Observed TCR beta diversity per million T cells fell roughly linearly with age, and a significant reduction was already apparent by age around 44. Estimates of total diversity from one million sequenced T cells were regarded as lower bounds and underestimates.

Library preparation used 5' RACE. TCRdb names Illumina HiSeq 2500 as the instrument used. The second PCR ran for roughly 7 to 11 cycles and used a J-beta primer mix along with a sample-barcoded 5' primer. A unique molecular identifier was introduced onto each TCR beta cDNA molecule by a template-switch 5' adaptor carrying 12 random nucleotides. Each sample yielded at least 2.5 million CDR3-containing paired-end reads. First-strand cDNA was synthesized from all RNA with the Mint cDNA synthesis kit, primed by a TRBC-specific oligonucleotide. Following uracil-DNA glycosylase treatment, all cDNA underwent a first 18-cycle PCR with the universal primers M1SS and BC2_uni_R. In the source study's methods: For normalization, 1 million high-quality reads, each with a distinct molecular identifier, were randomly selected from each sample. Reads with shared molecular identifiers were discarded instead of being binned into consensus sequences. MiTCR, run with a Q25 quality threshold and the strictest error-elimination algorithm, handled CDR3 identification, clonotype clustering and error correction. A nonparametric unseen species model using Euler transformation provided a lower-bound estimate of total TCR beta diversity. TCRdb reanalyzed the raw reads on its own, using fastp at Q25 for trimming and MiXCR for clone calling, and kept in-frame beta chains. Merged by CDR3 protein, the rows form single entries marked with the most common genes and DNA. The V and J calls were not made by the authors but by TCRdb's processing. This sample comprises 1.4 million or so distinct CDR3 sequences, about 42% of them detected only once. The ten largest clones add up to around 4% of the sample.

Systemically healthy Caucasian individuals from Russia, 39 in total and aged about 6 to 95 years, were included as donors. About 9.6 milliliters of peripheral blood were collected from each donor into EDTA-treated Vacutainer tubes. Ficoll-Paque density-gradient centrifugation was used to isolate PBMCs, with at least 7 million obtained per sample. Trizol reagent was used to extract total RNA from PBMCs, with at least 6 micrograms per sample. Naive CD45RAhigh/CD27high T cell percentages were measured by flow cytometry on a PBMC aliquot from every donor. This chain joins TRBV20-1 to TRBJ2-5; the D region may be TRBD1 or TRBD2, each matching 5 bases equally. The receptor's source is a woman aged 18-29 years in good health. Sequencing was performed on blood. This receptor carries the CDR3 CSARTLARAGFEQYF. The sequenced DNA is TGCAGTGCTAGGACCCTAGCCAGGGCAGGATTTGAGCAGTACTTC.